Included here is one TCR beta chain sequence, with context. The germline gives CDR1 MNHEY, CDR2 SVGAGI. V was shortened by 5 bases and J by 4 bases, with 12 bases between the two germline ends. The CDR3 spans 14 residues. Measured with immunoSEQ multiplex PCR; TCRdb has only the in-frame clones, and not every one. The table records about 100,000 clones, 80% to 85% of them present only once. This sample was taken from a study of blood T cell repertoires in COVID-19. At the level of the study: PBMCs, B-cell-depleted T cells, or T cells provided the cDNA or gDNA that made up the material.

V gene TRBV6-5 combines with J gene TRBJ1-3; D gene unclear. This sequence originates from a human donor in a cohort sampled during active COVID-19. The material sequenced was peripheral blood. CDR3 in DNA: TGTGCCAGCAGTCCGCAGTCCCCCGGAAACACCATATATTTT. Translated, it gives CASSPQSPGNTIYF.